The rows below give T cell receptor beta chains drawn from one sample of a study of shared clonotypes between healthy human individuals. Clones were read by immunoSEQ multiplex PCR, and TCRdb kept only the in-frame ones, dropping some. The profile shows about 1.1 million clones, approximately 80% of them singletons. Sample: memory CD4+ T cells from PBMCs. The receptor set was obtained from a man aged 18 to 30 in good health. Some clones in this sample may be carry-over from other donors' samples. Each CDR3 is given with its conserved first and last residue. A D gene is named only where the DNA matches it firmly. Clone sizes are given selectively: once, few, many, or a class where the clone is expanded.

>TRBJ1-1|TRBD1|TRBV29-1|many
CSVDTGEAEAFF
TGCAGCGTTGATACAGGGGAGGCTGAAGCTTTCTTT
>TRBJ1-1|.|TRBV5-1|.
CASRADRNTEAFF
TGCGCCAGCAGAGCCGACCGGAACACTGAAGCTTTCTTT
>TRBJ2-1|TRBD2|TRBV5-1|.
CASSLIGTSVSGEQFF
TGCGCCAGCAGCTTGATCGGGACTAGCGTCTCCGGTGAGCAGTTCTTC
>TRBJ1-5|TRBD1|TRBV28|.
CASSRTGRGGQPQHF
TGTGCCAGCAGCCGGACAGGGAGGGGAGGTCAGCCCCAGCATTTT
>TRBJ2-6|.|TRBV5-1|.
CASSERGSGANVLTF
TGCGCCAGCAGCGAAAGGGGCTCTGGGGCCAACGTCCTGACTTTC
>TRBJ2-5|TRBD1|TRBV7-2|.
CASSLAATGAETQYF
TGTGCCAGCAGCTTAGCCGCGACAGGGGCCGAGACCCAGTACTTC
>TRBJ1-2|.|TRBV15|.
CATSRGSGEGYTF
TGTGCCACCAGCAGAGGCTCGGGGGAGGGCTACACCTTC
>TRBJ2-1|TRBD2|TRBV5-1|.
CASSPSSGRAYEQFF
TGCGCCAGCAGCCCCTCTAGCGGGAGGGCCTATGAGCAGTTCTTC
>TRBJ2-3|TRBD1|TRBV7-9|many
CASSFQGRTGIFADTQYF
TGTGCCAGCAGCTTCCAGGGCCGGACAGGGATTTTTGCAGATACGCAGTATTTT
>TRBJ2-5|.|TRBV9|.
CASSVGGTLYQETQYF
TGTGCCAGCAGCGTAGGAGGGACTTTGTATCAAGAGACCCAGTACTTC
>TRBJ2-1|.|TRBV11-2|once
CASASPSLGTRREQFF
TGTGCCAGCGCCTCCCCCTCCCTCGGGACAAGACGTGAGCAGTTCTTC
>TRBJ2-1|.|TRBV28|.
CASSFETPGIQFF
TGTGCCAGCAGTTTTGAGACCCCAGGGATCCAGTTCTTC
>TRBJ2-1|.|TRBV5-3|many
CARSCGVDEQFF
TGTGCCAGAAGCTGCGGGGTAGATGAGCAGTTCTTC
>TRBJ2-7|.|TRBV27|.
CASGRQESYEQYF
TGTGCCAGCGGACGACAGGAATCCTACGAGCAGTACTTC
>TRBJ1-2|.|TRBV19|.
CASSSGYSNYGYTF
TGTGCCAGTAGTTCAGGTTACTCTAACTATGGCTACACCTTC
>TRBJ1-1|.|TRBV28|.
CASSPLTALALNTEAFF
TGTGCCAGCAGCCCACTGACAGCCCTCGCGTTGAACACTGAAGCTTTCTTT
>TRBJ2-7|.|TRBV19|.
CASSLTRTSLGEQYF
TGTGCCAGTAGTCTTACTCGAACTAGTCTGGGCGAGCAGTACTTC
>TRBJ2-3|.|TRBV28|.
CASSSPGGASTDTQYF
TGTGCCAGCAGTTCCCCAGGGGGGGCCAGCACAGATACGCAGTATTTT
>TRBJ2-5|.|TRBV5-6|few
CASSWEAAYQETQYF
TGTGCCAGCAGCTGGGAAGCGGCCTACCAAGAGACCCAGTACTTC
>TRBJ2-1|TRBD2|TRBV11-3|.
CASSLASGSRKQFF
TGTGCCAGCAGCTTAGCTAGCGGGAGTCGTAAGCAGTTCTTC
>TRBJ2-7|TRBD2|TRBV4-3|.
CASSQWASRGLAQSSYEQYF
TGCGCCAGCAGCCAATGGGCAAGCCGAGGACTAGCGCAAAGCTCCTACGAGCAGTACTTC
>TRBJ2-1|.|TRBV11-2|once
CASSLAGDGTPWIF
TGTGCCAGCAGCTTAGCAGGTGACGGGACTCCTTGGATCTTC
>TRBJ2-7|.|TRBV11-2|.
CASSSGPWVSGEQYF
TGTGCCAGCAGCTCCGGGCCGTGGGTGAGTGGCGAGCAGTACTTC
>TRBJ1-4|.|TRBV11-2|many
CASRSLRPPTNEKLFF
TGTGCCAGCAGATCCTTACGGCCCCCAACTAATGAAAAACTGTTTTTT
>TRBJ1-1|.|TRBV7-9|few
CASTLPGGATTEAFF
TGTGCCAGCACCCTCCCCGGGGGGGCCACCACTGAAGCTTTCTTT
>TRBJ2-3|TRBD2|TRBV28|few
CATQPSGDTQYF
TGTGCCACCCAGCCTAGCGGAGATACGCAGTATTTT
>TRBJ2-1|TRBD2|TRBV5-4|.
CASSLGGAGGSYNEQFF
TGTGCCAGCAGCTTGGGTGGGGCGGGAGGCTCCTACAATGAGCAGTTCTTC
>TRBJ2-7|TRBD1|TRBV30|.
CAWRARGTGWSYEQYF
TGTGCCTGGAGAGCACGAGGGACAGGGTGGTCCTACGAGCAGTACTTC
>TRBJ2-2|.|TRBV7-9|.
CASSLGATNTGELFF
TGTGCCAGCAGCTTGGGGGCCACGAACACCGGGGAGCTGTTTTTT
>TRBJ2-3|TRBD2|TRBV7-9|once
CASSRGGRLTDTQYF
TGTGCCAGCAGCCGGGGCGGGAGACTGACAGATACGCAGTATTTT
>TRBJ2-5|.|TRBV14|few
CASSQGVPGGQRETQYF
TGTGCCAGCAGCCAAGGAGTCCCCGGGGGGCAACGAGAGACCCAGTACTTC